The source of this TCR beta chain is a study of brain T cells in children with intractable seizures. V lost 1 base, J lost 0 bases, and 9 bases lay in between. CDR1 SGHNT and CDR2 YENEEA come from the germline V gene. The CDR3 covers 15 residues. Sequenced by immunoSEQ multiplex PCR; TCRdb stores in-frame clones only, minus some. This table holds 100,000 to 120,000 clones, approximately 94% found once. The TCR originated in a boy under two years old with hemimegalencephaly and intractable seizures. The material was peripheral blood, obtained at surgery. The rearrangement joins TRBV11-3 to TRBJ1-1; no definite D call. The CDR3 loop reads CASSLASQLNTEAFF. The DNA for the CDR3 is TGTGCCAGCAGCTTAGCCTCGCAGTTGAACACTGAAGCTTTCTTT.